The 22 T cell receptor beta chains in this list originate from one sample, sequenced in a study of neurological immune-mediated disorders. TCRdb passed the 5' RACE reads through MiXCR, listing each CDR3 protein once. The sample gives over 50,000 distinct CDR3 sequences, 3% to 4% of which show up once; approximately 6.3% is in the top ten. The material sequenced was PBMCs. The receptor source for this set is a man aged 40-50 years with multiple sclerosis.

This clonotype was counted ten times or more. The chain uses TRBV4-2 and TRBJ2-2; D remains unclear. The CDR3 spans 17 residues. The germline V and J ends were trimmed by 1 base and 0 bases, with 12 bases remaining between them. The germline V gene has CDR1 LGHNA and CDR2 YNFKEQ. CDR3 nucleotide sequence: TGTGCCAGCAGCCAAGGCGACTGGACCCCGAACACCGGGGAGCTGTTTTTT. Amino acids: CASSQGDWTPNTGELFF.

This clonotype has at least ten counts. The chain recombines TRBV20-1 with TRBJ2-7; D is unclear. V shed 3 bases and J shed 1 base, with 13 bases lying between them. Germline V gene sequence: CDR1 DFQATT, CDR2 SNEGSKA (reference sequence). The length of the CDR3 is 14 residues. The CDR3 DNA sequence: TGCAGTGCTAGTAGGCAGGTCGCTTCCTACGAGCAGTACTTC. Translating it yields CSASRQVASYEQYF.

This clonotype was found many times. The chain employs TRBV9 and TRBJ1-4; no clear D. CDR3 size: 15 residues. The germline V and J ends were trimmed by 4 bases and 8 bases, with 18 bases remaining between them. Germline V lookup: CDR1 SGDLS, CDR2 YYNGEE. The CDR3 sequence: CASSSNGMRGEKLFF. In nucleotides, the CDR3 is TGTGCCAGCAGCTCCAACGGGATGAGAGGGGAAAAACTGTTTTTT.

At least ten counts were recorded for this clonotype. The gene calls are TRBV5-1 and TRBJ1-1; D gene ambiguous. The CDR3 has 13 amino acids. CDR1 and CDR2 (germline): SGHRS, YFSETQ. Trimming took off 0 bases at V and 11 bases at J, with 14 bases between the two ends. The CDR3 sequence: CASSLGGNGGAFF. DNA for the CDR3: TGCGCCAGCAGCTTGGGAGGGAACGGTGGCGCTTTCTTT.

This clonotype was recorded many times. J is TRBJ1-2 and V is TRBV20-1, with unresolved D. The V gene's germline CDR1 is DFQATT and CDR2 SNEGSKA (reference sequence). The CDR3 loop spans 15 amino acids. V was clipped by 1 base and J by 0 bases, with 12 bases between them. This chain's CDR3 is CSARVVGRPNYGYTF. CDR3 sequence (DNA): TGCAGTGCTAGAGTTGTAGGCAGGCCTAACTATGGCTACACCTTC.

This clonotype occurred many times. The J gene is TRBJ2-7, the V gene TRBV28; 10 bases agree with TRBD1. The V and J ends lost 4 bases and 2 bases, in that order; junction bases with no gene match: 5. Germline V CDR1 and CDR2: MDHEN, SYDVKM. The CDR3 totals 15 residues. The CDR3: CASSSLGQGAYEQYF. The DNA of the CDR3 is TGTGCCAGCAGTTCCCTAGGACAGGGGGCCTACGAGCAGTACTTC.

At least ten counts were recorded for this clonotype. The chain uses TRBV20-1 and TRBJ1-2; 7 nucleotides line up with TRBD1. J gave up 5 bases and V 3 bases, and 9 bases lay outside the gene matches. CDR3 size: 14 residues. CDR1 and CDR2 (germline): DFQATT, SNEGSKA (reference sequence). The CDR3 DNA reads as TGCAGTGCTAGTCTACCGGGACAGTATTATGGCTACACCTTC. Its protein product is CSASLPGQYYGYTF.

There are many counts of this clonotype. This sequence joins TRBV20-1 and TRBJ2-7, with D perhaps assigned TRBD1 or TRBD2 (6 bases each). Germline assignment: CDR1 DFQATT and CDR2 SNEGSKA (reference sequence). V was cut by 1 base and J by 4 bases, with 14 bases left in between. This CDR3 spans 14 amino acids. In nucleotides, the CDR3 is TGCAGTGCTAGAGTGTTGGGGGGCACGTACGAGCAGTACTTC. This encodes CSARVLGGTYEQYF.

Ten or more counts support this clonotype. The chain employs TRBV5-6 and TRBJ2-1; 8 bases fit TRBD2. Germline V gives CDR1 SGHDT, CDR2 YYEEEE. CDR3 length equals 15 residues. V was pared by 4 bases and J by 5 bases, with 8 bases of the junction left unmatched. As DNA, the CDR3 is TGTGCCAGCAGCGCACCGGGGGGGACTAACAATGAGCAGTTCTTC. This gives the protein CASSAPGGTNNEQFF.

Ten or more counts support this clonotype. This rearrangement joins TRBV20-1 to TRBJ1-2, with TRBD1 matching over 7 bases. V lost 5 bases to trimming and J lost 4 bases; unmatched junction nucleotides: 7. This CDR3 comprises 13 residues. Per the germline V gene, CDR1 is DFQATT and CDR2 is SNEGSKA (reference sequence). This chain's CDR3 is CSAPGQRGYGYTF. Written as DNA, the CDR3 is TGCAGTGCTCCGGGACAGCGAGGCTATGGCTACACCTTC.

This clonotype was observed many times. V gene TRBV29-1 combines with J gene TRBJ1-1, with D uncertain. V was clipped by 4 bases and J by 3 bases, with 12 bases between them. There are 13 residues in the CDR3. Per germline, CDR1 SQVTM and CDR2 ANQGSEA. CDR3 sequence reads: CSVGWARDTEAFF. CDR3 DNA sequence: TGCAGCGTTGGCTGGGCGCGGGACACTGAAGCTTTCTTT.

This clonotype was observed at least ten times. The chain employs TRBV7-8 and TRBJ2-7; 11 bases match TRBD2. V gave up 5 bases and J gave up 0 bases; unmatched junction bases: 6. Germline CDR1 SGHVS, CDR2 FQNEAQ. This CDR3 has 16 residues. The CDR3 region is CASSLTGTSGSYEQYF. CDR3 nucleotides: TGTGCCAGCAGCCTGACCGGGACTAGCGGCTCCTACGAGCAGTACTTC.

The table lists this clonotype with many counts. This chain connects TRBV11-3 to TRBJ1-5; D is unresolved. V was pared by 3 bases and J by 5 bases, with 5 bases between. Germline V gives CDR1 SGHNT, CDR2 YENEEA. The CDR3 is 12 residues long. CDR3 nucleotide sequence: TGTGCCAGCAGCTTCGGAGATCAGCCCCAGCATTTT. It translates to CASSFGDQPQHF.

The table lists this clonotype with many counts. The rearrangement joins TRBV6-5 to TRBJ2-3, with TRBD2 identical over 8 bases. This CDR3 contains 15 residues. V was clipped by 6 bases and J by 1 base; unmatched bases: 6. Germline CDR1 is MNHEY and CDR2 is SVGAGI. The CDR3 loop is CASSLHGGGTDTQYF. CDR3 nucleotide sequence: TGTGCCAGCAGCCTTCACGGGGGGGGCACAGATACGCAGTATTTT.

This clonotype came up many times. The J gene is TRBJ2-7, the V gene TRBV28; 7 bases align to TRBD1. Germline trimming cut 2 bases from V and 5 bases from J; bases unmatched to any gene: 12. This CDR3 has 16 residues. From germline, CDR1 is MDHEN and CDR2 SYDVKM. The CDR3 region has the DNA TGTGCCAGCAGTTTAGTCACCGTGACAGGGAGAAACGAGCAGTACTTC. Its protein is CASSLVTVTGRNEQYF.

This clonotype appeared many times. The chain carries TRBV14 and TRBJ1-1, with D unresolved. Germline V gives CDR1 SGHDN, CDR2 FVKESK. The length of the CDR3 is 14 residues. V was cut by 4 bases and J by 1 base, with 10 bases left in between. The CDR3 DNA reads TGTGCCAGCAGCCGGTTCGCGGGGAACACTGAAGCTTTCTTT. As protein: CASSRFAGNTEAFF.

This clonotype was found many times. A junction boundary mismatches the germline segment, possibly from a read error. The CDR3 is CASSQVTSGSAYSF. In nucleotides, the CDR3 is TGTGCCAGCAGCCAAGTGACTAGCGGGAGCGCGTATAGTTTT. This rearrangement joins TRBV3-1 to TRBJ2-3; 12 bases are shared with TRBD2. This CDR3 has 14 residues. The germline V gene encodes CDR1 LGHDT and CDR2 YNNKEL (reference sequence).

This clonotype appeared many times. The chain carries TRBV28 and TRBJ1-5; D remains unclear. From germline, CDR1 is MDHEN and CDR2 SYDVKM. The CDR3 has 14 residues. V shed 8 bases and J shed 0 bases, with 11 bases lying between them. CDR3 DNA: TGTGCCAGCGTCGGACCGAATAGCAATCAGCCCCAGCATTTT. It encodes CASVGPNSNQPQHF.

In this sample, this clonotype turned up many times. The chain links TRBV20-1 to TRBJ1-1; weak D call: TRBD1 (5 bases). The CDR3 has 14 residues. Deletions cut 3 bases from V and 3 bases from J, with 14 bases between. Germline loops: CDR1 DFQATT, CDR2 SNEGSKA (reference sequence). CDR3 residues: CSASPGGPDTEAFF. Written as DNA, the CDR3 is TGCAGTGCTAGCCCCGGGGGACCAGACACTGAAGCTTTCTTT.

The sample holds many counts of this clonotype. V is TRBV5-1 and J is TRBJ2-2; 7 positions agree with TRBD1. CDR1 and CDR2 (germline): SGHRS, YFSETQ. The CDR3 covers 14 residues. V trimming: 0 bases; J trimming: 6 bases; junction bases outside the gene matches: 2. The CDR3: CASSLEGAAGELFF. Written as DNA, the CDR3 is TGCGCCAGCAGCTTGGAGGGGGCAGCCGGGGAGCTGTTTTTT. Full variable domain (outside the CDR3, taken from reference TRBV5-1 and TRBJ2-2): KAGVTQTPRYLIKTRGQQVTLSCSPISGHRSVSWYQQTPGQGLQFLFEYFSETQRNKGNFPGRFSGRQFSNSRSEMNVSTLELGDSALYLCASSLEGAAGELFFGEGSRLTVL.

In its sample, this clonotype was seen many times. The V gene is TRBV28, the J gene TRBJ2-5; no clear D gene. CDR3 length: 12 amino acids. In germline, CDR1 is MDHEN, CDR2 SYDVKM. Trimming cost V 5 bases and J 6 bases, with 10 bases left between them. The CDR3 region has the DNA TGTGCCAGCAGTGACTCAGTTAAGACCCAGTACTTC. Translated: CASSDSVKTQYF.

This clonotype came up many times. The J gene is TRBJ1-1, the V gene TRBV27, with unresolved D. Trimming cost V 6 bases and J 1 base, with 9 bases left between them. The CDR3 loop spans 13 amino acids. Germline V CDR1 and CDR2: MNHEY, SMNVEV (reference sequence). CDR3 nucleotide sequence: TGTGCCAGCAGCTCTCCCGGGAACACTGAAGCTTTCTTT. Protein sequence: CASSSPGNTEAFF.